This TCR beta chain was observed in a study of T cell responses to AZD1222 COVID-19 vaccine (dated by TCRdb to the early 2020s). At the level of the whole study: AZD1222 recipients given second doses at about 4 weeks or at about 12 weeks were pooled, since spike-specific TCR depth and breadth were not found to differ between the two schedules. TCR sequencing covered some 240 trial participants: about 210 given two doses of AZD1222 and about 26 given two doses of MenACWY control vaccine. Trial participants were enrolled by age into 18-55, 56-69 and 70-plus year subgroups, with roughly 160, 29 and 62 TCR-sequenced participants respectively.

V loses 5 bases, J loses 4 bases, and the germline ends lie 19 bases apart. The CDR3 measures 16 amino acids from cysteine to phenylalanine. Only the CDR3 DNA is retained, 48 bases long and in frame from the first base. CDR1 and CDR2 (SGHNT, YENEEA) derive from the germline V gene. Summary of the overall study and its limitations: The whole spike protein was spanned by vaccine-associated CD4 TCRs, and dominant responses were seen in regions 160-218 and 743-854. Conclusions about previously exposed vaccinees are limited, since just a handful of AZD1222 recipients were seropositive for SARS-CoV-2 at baseline. Because no day 14 peak-response samples were available, repertoires were characterized only after the peak T cell response. In the small 56-69-year group, the increase in depth fell short of significance, most likely because of low power. Participants were mostly white British, with more females than males. The authors suggested clonal diversity may have been underestimated. Reportedly, close to half of the unique spike-specific TCRs recognized epitopes lying outside the regions that are mutated in the B.1.351 and B.1.1.7 variants. Spike-specific TCR breadth and depth rose significantly after two AZD1222 doses compared with day 0 and with MenACWY recipients.

Turning to this clone: The antigen it binds to is not known. No quality values exist for individual bases; no much larger clone is one base distant.

The sample's time point label, decoded: baseline before first vaccination. Vaccinee samples came from UK trials COV001 and COV002, including a single-blind randomized controlled phase 2/3 trial of AZD1222 (ChAdOx1 nCoV-19) in healthy adults. Trial participant PBMC samples were collected at day 0 and day 28 after the second dose for TCRbeta chain sequencing. The CDR3 regions of human TCRbeta chains were analyzed by immunosequencing. Under the source paper's analysis protocol: TCRs in the repertoires were matched against a reference library of SARS-CoV-2-specific TCRs that had been generated with the MIRA antigen-specificity platform. Breadth was defined as the fraction of unique TCRs that were SARS-CoV-2-associated, and depth was defined as the fraction of total T cells that were SARS-CoV-2-associated. Using the MIRA data, every spike-specific TCR was mapped to the spike region that the TCR reacted to and assigned to either a CD4 or a CD8 class. Log10-transformed breadth and depth values were compared by one-way ANOVA with Sidak's multiple comparisons tests. The immuneACCESS repertoire file appears here via TCRdb, limited to in-frame rearrangements. These files lack a portion of the clones; in checked studies, under half of the deficit traces to unresolved V genes, and the cause of the others is not known. V and J calls plus clone size are reproduced from that table; the DNA served to infer D and trimming. In this sample the table shows roughly 91,000 clones, around nine tenths of which occur a single time. The ten largest clones add up to less than 3.5% of the sample.

This clonotype was sampled from an adult in good health. This sequence uses TRBV11-3 and TRBJ2-3; TRBD2 is a weak D gene call, 6 bases matching. Specimen: peripheral blood, collected on day 0 of AZD1222 vaccination. The nucleotide sequence reads TGTGCCAGCAGCCCTCGTTCACTTAGCGGTGCAGATACGCAGTATTTT. It encodes CASSPRSLSGADTQYF.